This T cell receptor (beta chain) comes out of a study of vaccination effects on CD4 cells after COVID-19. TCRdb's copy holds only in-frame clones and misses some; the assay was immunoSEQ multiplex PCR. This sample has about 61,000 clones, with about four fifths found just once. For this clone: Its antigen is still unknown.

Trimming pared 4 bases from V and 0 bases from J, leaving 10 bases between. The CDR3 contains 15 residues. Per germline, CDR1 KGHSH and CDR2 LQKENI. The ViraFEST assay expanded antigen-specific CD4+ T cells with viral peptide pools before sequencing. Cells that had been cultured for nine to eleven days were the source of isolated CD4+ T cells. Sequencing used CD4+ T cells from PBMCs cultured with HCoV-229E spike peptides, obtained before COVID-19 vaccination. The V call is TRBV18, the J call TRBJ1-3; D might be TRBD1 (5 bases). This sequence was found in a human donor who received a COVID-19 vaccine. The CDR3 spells CASSLGRNSGNTIYF. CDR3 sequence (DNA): TGTGCCAGCTCACTGGGACGGAACTCTGGAAACACCATATATTTT.